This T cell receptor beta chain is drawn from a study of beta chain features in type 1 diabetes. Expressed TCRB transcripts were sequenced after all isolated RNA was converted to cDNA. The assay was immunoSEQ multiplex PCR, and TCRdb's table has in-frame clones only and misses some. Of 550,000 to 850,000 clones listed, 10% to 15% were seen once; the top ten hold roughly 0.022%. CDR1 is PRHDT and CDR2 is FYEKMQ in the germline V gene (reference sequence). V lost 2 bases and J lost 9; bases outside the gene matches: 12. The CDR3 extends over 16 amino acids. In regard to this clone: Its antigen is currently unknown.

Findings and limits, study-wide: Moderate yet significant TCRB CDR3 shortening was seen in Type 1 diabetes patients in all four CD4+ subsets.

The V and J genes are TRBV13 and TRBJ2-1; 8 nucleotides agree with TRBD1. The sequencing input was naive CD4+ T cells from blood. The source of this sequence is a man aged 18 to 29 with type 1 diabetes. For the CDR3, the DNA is TGTGCCAGCAGCTTATTAACGAGACAGGGGATTATTGAGCAGTTCTTC. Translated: CASSLLTRQGIIEQFF.